This record looks at one TCR beta chain sequence and its context. Germline assignment: CDR1 SGHAT and CDR2 FQDESV (reference sequence). The CDR3 consists of 16 residues. After removal of 2 bases from V and 5 bases from J, the junction contained 4 bases not matched to a gene. The data belong to a study of T cell changes during pregnancy in multiple sclerosis. Assay: immunoSEQ multiplex PCR; the TCRdb copy retains only in-frame clones and omits some. This repertoire shows around 80,000 clones, 92% found once; its top ten account for less than 2.5%. The specimen was peripheral blood, collected before pregnancy. This TCR was recovered from a female donor with multiple sclerosis, enrolled in a pregnancy study. The gene calls are TRBV11-1 and TRBJ2-2, with TRBD2 matching 11 bases. CDR3 sequence (DNA): TGTGCCAGCAGCTTACTAGCGGGAGGAGGGACCGGGGAGCTGTTTTTT. Its protein product is CASSLLAGGGTGELFF. Based on the CDR3 plus reference TRBV11-1 and TRBJ2-2, the full variable domain is EAEVAQSPRYKITEKSQAVAFWCDPISGHATLYWYRQILGQGPELLVQFQDESVVDDSQLPKDRFSAERLKGVDSTLKIQPAELGDSAMYLCASSLLAGGGTGELFFGEGSRLTVL.